This paragraph reports one T cell receptor beta chain. The CDR3 spans 13 residues. Trimming cost V 4 bases and J 1 base, with 5 bases left between them. The germline V gene encodes CDR1 SGHTA and CDR2 FQGNSA. This sample was taken from a study of blood T cell repertoires in COVID-19. Produced via immunoSEQ multiplex PCR; TCRdb's table is partial and in-frame only. The sample lists some 190,000 clones; roughly 90% were seen once. This sequence joins TRBV7-2 and TRBJ1-5; D gene ambiguous. The TCR sequence derives from a woman aged 40 to 50 who had recovered from COVID-19. The sequenced sample was peripheral blood. CDR3 coding DNA: TGTGCCAGCAGCTCGAGGAGCAATCAGCCCCAGCATTTT. Translating it yields CASSSRSNQPQHF.